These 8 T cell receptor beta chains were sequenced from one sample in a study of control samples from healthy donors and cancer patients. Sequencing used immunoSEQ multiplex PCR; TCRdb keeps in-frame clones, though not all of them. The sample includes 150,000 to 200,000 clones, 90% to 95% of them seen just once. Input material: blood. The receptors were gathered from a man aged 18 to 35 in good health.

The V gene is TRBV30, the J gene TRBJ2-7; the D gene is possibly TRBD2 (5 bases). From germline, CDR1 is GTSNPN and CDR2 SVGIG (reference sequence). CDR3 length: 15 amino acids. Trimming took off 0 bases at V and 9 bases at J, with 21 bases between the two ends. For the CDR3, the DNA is TGTGCCTGGAGTGTACATCGGGGAATTGACTCGGTGCAGTACTTC. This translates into CAWSVHRGIDSVQYF. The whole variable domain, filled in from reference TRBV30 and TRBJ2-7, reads SQTIHQWPATLVQPVGSPLSLECTVEGTSNPNLYWYRQAAGRGLQLLFYSVGIGQISSEVPQNLSASRPQDRQFILSSKKLLLSDSGFYLCAWSVHRGIDSVQYFGPGTRLTVT.

The DNA for the CDR3 is TGTGCCAGTACCCGAGCGGGGTTGAAAACAGATACGCAGTATTTT. It translates to CASTRAGLKTDTQYF. The V and J genes are TRBV19 and TRBJ2-3; 7 bases are a match to TRBD2. This CDR3 comprises 15 residues. The ends lost 7 bases at V and 3 bases at J; junction bases unmatched: 10. Germline V CDR1 and CDR2: LNHDA, SQIVND (reference sequence).

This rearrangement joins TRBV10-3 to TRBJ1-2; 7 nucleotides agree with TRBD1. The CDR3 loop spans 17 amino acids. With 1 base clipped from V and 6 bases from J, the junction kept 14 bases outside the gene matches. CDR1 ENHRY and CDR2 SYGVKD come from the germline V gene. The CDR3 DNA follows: TGTGCCATCAGTGAGTTTATCTTAAAGGGGGCCGCAGATGGCTACACCTTC. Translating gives CAISEFILKGAADGYTF.

DNA of the CDR3: TGTGCCAGCAGTGTGGACAGAATGAACACTGAAGCTTTCTTT. Residues: CASSVDRMNTEAFF. V and J are TRBV2 and TRBJ1-1; D possibly corresponds to TRBD1 (6 bases). Trimming removed 4 bases at V and 0 bases at J, with 9 bases between. The CDR3 extends over 14 amino acids. The germline gives CDR1 SNHLY, CDR2 FYNNEI.

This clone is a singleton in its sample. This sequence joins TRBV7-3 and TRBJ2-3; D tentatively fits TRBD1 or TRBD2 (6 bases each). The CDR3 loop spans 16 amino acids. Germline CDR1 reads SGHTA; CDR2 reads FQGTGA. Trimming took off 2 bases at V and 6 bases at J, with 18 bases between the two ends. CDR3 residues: CASSLGVGGKPDTQYF. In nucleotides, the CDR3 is TGTGCCAGCAGCTTAGGCGTGGGGGGCAAGCCGGATACGCAGTATTTT.

The CDR3 reads CASSRGFTGANVLTF. The CDR3 bases are TGTGCCAGCAGCCGAGGGTTTACTGGGGCCAACGTCCTGACTTTC. The chain combines TRBV5-6 with TRBJ2-6; tentatively, D is TRBD2 (5 bases). This CDR3 is built from 15 residues. The germline gives CDR1 SGHDT, CDR2 YYEEEE. V dropped 4 bases and J dropped 2 bases, with 10 bases sitting between them.

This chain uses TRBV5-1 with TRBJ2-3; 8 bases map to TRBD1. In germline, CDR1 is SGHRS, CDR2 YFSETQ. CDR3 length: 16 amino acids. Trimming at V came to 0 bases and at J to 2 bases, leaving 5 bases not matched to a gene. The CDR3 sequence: CASSLGGTGDTDTQYF. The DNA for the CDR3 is TGCGCCAGCAGCTTGGGTGGGACAGGAGACACAGATACGCAGTATTTT. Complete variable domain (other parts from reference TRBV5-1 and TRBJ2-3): KAGVTQTPRYLIKTRGQQVTLSCSPISGHRSVSWYQQTPGQGLQFLFEYFSETQRNKGNFPGRFSGRQFSNSRSEMNVSTLELGDSALYLCASSLGGTGDTDTQYFGPGTRLTVL.

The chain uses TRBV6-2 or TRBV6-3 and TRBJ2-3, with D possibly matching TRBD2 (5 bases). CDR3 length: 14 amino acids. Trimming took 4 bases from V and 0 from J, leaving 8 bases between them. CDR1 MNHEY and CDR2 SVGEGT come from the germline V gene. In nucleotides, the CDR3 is TGTGCCAGCAGTTCACGGACTAGCACAGATACGCAGTATTTT. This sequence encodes CASSSRTSTDTQYF.